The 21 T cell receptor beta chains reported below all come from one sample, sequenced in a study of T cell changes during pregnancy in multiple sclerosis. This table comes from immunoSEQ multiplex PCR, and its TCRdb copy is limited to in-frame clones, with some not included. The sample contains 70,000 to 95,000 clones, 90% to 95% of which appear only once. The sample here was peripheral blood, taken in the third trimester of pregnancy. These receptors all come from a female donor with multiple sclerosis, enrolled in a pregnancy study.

The DNA of the CDR3 is TGTGCCAGCAGCTCCAGGACAAGAACCCCTGAAGCTTTCTTT. Translating gives CASSSRTRTPEAFF. This chain uses TRBV5-6 with TRBJ1-1; maybe TRBD1 (5 bases). There are 14 residues in the CDR3. Trimming shortened V by 3 bases and J by 6 bases, and 15 bases separated the two germline ends. Germline-derived CDR1 and CDR2 are SGHDT and YYEEEE.

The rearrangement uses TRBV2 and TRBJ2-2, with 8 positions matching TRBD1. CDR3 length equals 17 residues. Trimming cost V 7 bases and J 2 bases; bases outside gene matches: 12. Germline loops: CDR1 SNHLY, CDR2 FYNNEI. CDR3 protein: CASNYSPGQVNTGELFF. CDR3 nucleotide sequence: TGTGCCAGCAACTACTCCCCGGGACAGGTTAACACCGGGGAGCTGTTTTTT. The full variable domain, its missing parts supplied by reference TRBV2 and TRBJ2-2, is EPEVTQTPSHQVTQMGQEVILRCVPISNHLYFYWYRQILGQKVEFLVSFYNNEISEKSEIFDDQFSVERPDGSNFTLKIRSTKLEDSAMYFCASNYSPGQVNTGELFFGEGSRLTVL.

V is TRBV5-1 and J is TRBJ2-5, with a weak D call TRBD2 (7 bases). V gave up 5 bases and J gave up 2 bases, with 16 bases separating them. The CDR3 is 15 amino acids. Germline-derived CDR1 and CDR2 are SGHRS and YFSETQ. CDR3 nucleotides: TGCGCCAGCAGGCGTCCCGGGGGGCAACAAGAGACCCAGTACTTC. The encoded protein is CASRRPGGQQETQYF.

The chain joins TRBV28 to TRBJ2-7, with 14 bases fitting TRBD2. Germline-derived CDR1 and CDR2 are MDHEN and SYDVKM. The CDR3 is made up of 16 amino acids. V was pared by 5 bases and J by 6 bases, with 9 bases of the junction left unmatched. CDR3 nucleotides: TGTGCCAGCAGTCTCCCGACTAGCGGGAGGGCCCGCGAGCAGTACTTC. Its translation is CASSLPTSGRAREQYF.

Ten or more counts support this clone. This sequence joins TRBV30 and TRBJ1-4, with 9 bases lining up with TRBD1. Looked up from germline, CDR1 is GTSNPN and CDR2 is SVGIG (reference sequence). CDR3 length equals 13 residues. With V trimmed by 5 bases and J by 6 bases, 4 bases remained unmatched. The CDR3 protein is CAWGTGNDEKLFF. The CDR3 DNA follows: TGTGCCTGGGGGACAGGGAATGATGAAAAACTGTTTTTT.

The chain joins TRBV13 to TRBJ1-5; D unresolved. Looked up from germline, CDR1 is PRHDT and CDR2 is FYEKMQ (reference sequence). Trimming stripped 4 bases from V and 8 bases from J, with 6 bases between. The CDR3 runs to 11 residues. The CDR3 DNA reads TGTGCCAGCAGCTCGCCGGAGCCCCAGCATTTT. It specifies CASSSPEPQHF.

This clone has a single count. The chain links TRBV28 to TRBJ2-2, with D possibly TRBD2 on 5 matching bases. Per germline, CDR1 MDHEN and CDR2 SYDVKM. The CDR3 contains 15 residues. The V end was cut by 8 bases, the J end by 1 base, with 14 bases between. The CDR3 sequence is CASAHPGVNTGELFF. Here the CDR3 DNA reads TGTGCCAGCGCCCATCCCGGGGTGAACACCGGGGAGCTGTTTTTT.

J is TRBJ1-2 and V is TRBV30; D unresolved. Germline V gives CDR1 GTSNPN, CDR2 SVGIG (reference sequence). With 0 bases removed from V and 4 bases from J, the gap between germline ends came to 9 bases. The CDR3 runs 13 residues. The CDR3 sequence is CAWSVLGSYGYTF. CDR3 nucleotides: TGTGCCTGGAGTGTATTAGGGAGCTATGGCTACACCTTC.

Here the CDR3 DNA reads TGTGCCAGCAGCACCTTGGACAGGGTGAACTATGGCTACACCTTC. This encodes CASSTLDRVNYGYTF. This chain uses TRBV27 with TRBJ1-2, with 8 positions matching TRBD1. With 6 bases clipped from V and 2 bases from J, the junction kept 8 bases outside the gene matches. The CDR3 is 15 amino acids. From germline, CDR1 is MNHEY and CDR2 SMNVEV (reference sequence).

The chain's CDR3 is CAWNPGTYGYTF. The CDR3 DNA reads TGTGCCTGGAATCCGGGAACCTATGGCTACACCTTC. The gene calls are TRBV30 and TRBJ1-2; no firm D call. The CDR3 is made up of 12 amino acids. V lost 4 bases and J 4 bases, leaving 10 bases between the germline ends. Germline V gene data show CDR1 as GTSNPN and CDR2 as SVGIG (reference sequence).

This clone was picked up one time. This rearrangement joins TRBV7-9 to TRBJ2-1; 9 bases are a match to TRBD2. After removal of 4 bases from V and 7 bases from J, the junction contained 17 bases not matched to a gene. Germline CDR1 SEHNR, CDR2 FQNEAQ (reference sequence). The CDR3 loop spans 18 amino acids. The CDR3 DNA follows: TGTGCCAGCAGCTGGCCTCGGGGGCTAGCGGGACATTCAAATGAGCAGTTCTTC. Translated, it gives CASSWPRGLAGHSNEQFF. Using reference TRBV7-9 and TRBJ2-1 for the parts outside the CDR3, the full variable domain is DTGVSQNPRHKITKRGQNVTFRCDPISEHNRLYWYRQTLGQGPEFLTYFQNEAQLEKSRLLSDRFSAERPKGSFSTLEIQRTEQGDSAMYLCASSWPRGLAGHSNEQFFGPGTRLTVL.

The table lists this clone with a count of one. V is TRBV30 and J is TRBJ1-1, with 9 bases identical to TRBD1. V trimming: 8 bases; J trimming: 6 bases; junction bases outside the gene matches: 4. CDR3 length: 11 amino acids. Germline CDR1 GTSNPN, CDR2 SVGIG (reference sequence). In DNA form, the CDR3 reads TGTGCCGGAGACAGGGGGGCTGAAGCTTTCTTT. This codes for CAGDRGAEAFF.

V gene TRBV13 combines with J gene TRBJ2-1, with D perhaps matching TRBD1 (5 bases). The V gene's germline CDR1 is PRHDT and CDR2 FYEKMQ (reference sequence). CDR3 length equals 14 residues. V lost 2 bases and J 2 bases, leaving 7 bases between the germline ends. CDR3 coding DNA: TGTGCCAGCAGCTTAACAGGAGCCTACAATGAGCAGTTCTTC. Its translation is CASSLTGAYNEQFF.

CDR3 in amino acids: CAISGAGISTDTQYF. For the CDR3, the DNA is TGTGCCATCAGTGGGGCGGGTATTAGCACAGATACGCAGTATTTT. The rearrangement joins TRBV10-3 to TRBJ2-3; maybe TRBD2 (5 bases). This CDR3 contains 15 residues. The germline gives CDR1 ENHRY, CDR2 SYGVKD. Trimming shortened V by 4 bases and J by 0 bases, and 11 bases separated the two germline ends.

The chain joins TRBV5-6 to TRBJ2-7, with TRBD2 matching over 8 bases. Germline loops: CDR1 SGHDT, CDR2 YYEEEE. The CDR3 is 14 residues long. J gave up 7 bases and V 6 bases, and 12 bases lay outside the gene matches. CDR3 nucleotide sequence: TGTGCCAGCAATCGCCGGGAGGGGCTCCGAGAGCAGTACTTC. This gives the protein CASNRREGLREQYF. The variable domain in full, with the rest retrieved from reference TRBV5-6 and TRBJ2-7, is DAGVTQSPTHLIKTRGQQVTLRCSPKSGHDTVSWYQQALGQGPQFIFQYYEEEERQRGNFPDRFSGHQFPNYSSELNVNALLLGDSALYLCASNRREGLREQYFGPGTRLTVT.

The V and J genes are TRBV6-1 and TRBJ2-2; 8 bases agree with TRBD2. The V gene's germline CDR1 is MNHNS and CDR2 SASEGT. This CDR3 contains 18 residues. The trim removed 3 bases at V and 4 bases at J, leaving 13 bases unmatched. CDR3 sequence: CASSDSTSGLVGTGELFF. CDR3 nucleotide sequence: TGTGCCAGCAGTGATTCAACTAGCGGACTAGTAGGCACCGGGGAGCTGTTTTTT.

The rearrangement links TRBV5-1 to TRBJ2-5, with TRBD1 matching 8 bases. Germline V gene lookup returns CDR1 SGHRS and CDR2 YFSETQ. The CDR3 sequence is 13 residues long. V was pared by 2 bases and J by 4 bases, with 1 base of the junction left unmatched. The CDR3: CASSLQGVETQYF. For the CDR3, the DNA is TGCGCCAGCAGCTTACAGGGGGTAGAGACCCAGTACTTC.

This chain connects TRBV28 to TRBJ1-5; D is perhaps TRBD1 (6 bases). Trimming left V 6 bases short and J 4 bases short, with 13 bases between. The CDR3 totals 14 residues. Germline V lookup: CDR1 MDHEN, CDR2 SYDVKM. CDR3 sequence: CASSHSGQNQPQHF. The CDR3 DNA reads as TGTGCCAGCAGCCATTCTGGACAGAATCAGCCCCAGCATTTT.

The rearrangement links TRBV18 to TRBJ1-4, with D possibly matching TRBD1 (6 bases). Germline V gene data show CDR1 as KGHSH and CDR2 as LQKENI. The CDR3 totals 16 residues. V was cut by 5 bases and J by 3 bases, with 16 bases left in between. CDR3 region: CASSAYRVSANEKLFF. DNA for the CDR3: TGTGCCAGCTCAGCCTACAGGGTTTCGGCTAATGAAAAACTGTTTTTT.

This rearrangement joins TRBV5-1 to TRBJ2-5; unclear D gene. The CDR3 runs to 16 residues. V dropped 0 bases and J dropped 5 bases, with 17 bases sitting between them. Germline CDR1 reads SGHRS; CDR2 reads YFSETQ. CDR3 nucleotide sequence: TGCGCCAGCAGCTTGGTAGGATCCCCCCCACAGGAGACCCAGTACTTC. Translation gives CASSLVGSPPQETQYF.

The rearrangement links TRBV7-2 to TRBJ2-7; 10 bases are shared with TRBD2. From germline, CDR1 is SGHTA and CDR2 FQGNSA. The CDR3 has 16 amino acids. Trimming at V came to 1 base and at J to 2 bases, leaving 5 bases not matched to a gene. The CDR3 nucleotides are TGTGCCAGCAGCTTAGATAATCTAGCGGGAGCCTACGAGCAGTACTTC. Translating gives CASSLDNLAGAYEQYF.